This T cell receptor (beta chain) was recovered during a study of T cell repertoires in cytomegalovirus infection (dated by TCRdb to between 2018 and 2021). Regarding the research as a whole: Donor HLA type was relevant to the analysis, because carriage of CMV infection together with the matching HLA type was indicated by public TCR beta signatures. Study-wide conclusions, independent of this receptor: In both this cohort and an independent cohort of several hundred donors, the cumulative frequency of public TCR beta family members distinguished carriers of CMV infection plus the relevant HLA type. In the ex vivo response, HLA-C-restricted CMV-specific TCR beta clonotypes were dominant, and in two of eight donors the single most frequent clonotype came from this HLA-C-restricted group.

Turning to this clonotype: The target of this receptor is not known. Per-base qualities were not stored, and no clone one base away is much larger.

Sequencing relied on an Illumina HiSeq 1500. The raw public reads went through TCRdb reprocessing: fastp at Q25, MiXCR clone calling, in-frame beta chains kept. Each record represents a unique CDR3 protein, reported with the most common genes and DNA among its rows. The sample data list 200,000 to 250,000 distinct CDR3 sequences, and about 23% of these were observed just once. Of the sample, about 20% is held by the ten largest clones. The CDR3, cysteine through phenylalanine, is 15 amino acids long. Only the CDR3 region is kept as DNA, spanning 45 bases read in frame from base 1. The germline V gene supplies CDR1 MDHEN and CDR2 SYDVKM. Compared with germline, V lacks 2 bases and J lacks 0 bases; bases without a gene match: 1.

The sequencing sample was made of CD8+ T cells from PBMCs. Recombination connected TRBV28 to TRBJ2-1, with 7 bases matching TRBD1. The TCR was taken from a human donor in good health (CMV status not recorded). Some clones in this sample may be carry-over from other donors' samples. The base sequence is TGTGCCAGCAGTTTACACAGGGGCTCCTACAATGAGCAGTTCTTC. Translation gives CASSLHRGSYNEQFF.